These 9 T cell receptor beta chains share one sample of origin, sequenced in a study of blood T cells in healthy people across ages. The use of a sample-barcoded 5' primer and a J-beta primer mix characterized a second PCR of about 7 to 12 cycles. Via MiXCR, TCRdb re-called the 5' RACE reads, giving one row per CDR3 protein. The data hold some 900,000 distinct CDR3 sequences, with more than 25% observed a single time. What was sequenced was blood. These receptors all come from a woman of 80 years or more in good health.

Of note for this clonotype: A read error may explain this, as a much larger clone is one base away. V usage is TRBV10-2 and J usage is TRBJ2-5, with 14 bases that match TRBD2. Germline V gene data show CDR1 as WSHSY and CDR2 as SAAADI. The CDR3 loop spans 16 amino acids. The V gene end was trimmed by 6 bases and the J gene end by 11 bases; junction bases not matched to a gene: 14. CDR3: CASSLTSGGARDEQYF. The CDR3 bases are TGCGCCAGCAGCCTGACTAGCGGGGGGGCAAGGGATGAGCAGTACTTC.

For this clonotype: One junction end disagrees with the germline gene, perhaps due to a read error. This chain links TRBV7-9 with TRBJ2-3, with D hard to call. CDR1 and CDR2 (germline): SEHNR, FQNEAQ (reference sequence). The CDR3 is made up of 14 amino acids. The CDR3 loop reads CASGSKTRTDAQYF. The CDR3 DNA follows: TGTGCCAGCGGAAGTAAGACTCGCACAGATGCGCAGTATTTT.

The V call is TRBV11-2, the J call TRBJ2-2; maybe TRBD1 (6 bases). This CDR3 comprises 15 residues. V was pared by 5 bases and J by 5 bases, with 15 bases between. Looked up from germline, CDR1 is SGHAT and CDR2 is FQNNGV. Here the CDR3 reads CASSLIWGRTGELFF. In nucleotides, the CDR3 is TGTGCCAGCAGCCTGATTTGGGGGCGGACCGGGGAGCTGTTTTTT.

In its sample, this clonotype was seen a few times. The chain carries TRBV28 and TRBJ1-5, with no clear D. The germline CDR1 and CDR2 sequences are MDHEN and SYDVKM. The CDR3 extends over 17 amino acids. The ends were cut back, 5 bases at V and 0 bases at J, with 17 bases in the middle. CDR3 sequence: CASSINQTPYSNQPQHF. In DNA, the CDR3 is TGTGCCAGCAGTATAAACCAGACCCCCTATAGCAATCAGCCCCAGCATTTT.

In its sample, this clonotype was seen a few times. The chain links TRBV15 to TRBJ1-1; D not resolved. This CDR3 region has 15 residues. Trimming pared 0 bases from V and 4 bases from J, leaving 12 bases between. Looked up from germline, CDR1 is LNHNV and CDR2 is YYDKDF (reference sequence). The CDR3 protein is CATSRDAGIGTEAFF. The CDR3 bases are TGTGCCACCAGCAGAGATGCGGGGATAGGCACTGAAGCTTTCTTT.

The chain couples TRBV5-1 to TRBJ2-1; tentatively, D is TRBD2 (7 bases). The CDR3 is made up of 14 amino acids. Germline CDR1 reads SGHRS; CDR2 reads YFSETQ. V was cut by 5 bases and J by 2 bases, with 11 bases left in between. Here the CDR3 reads CASSRGAPYNEQFF. The CDR3 coding sequence is TGCGCCAGCAGTCGGGGGGCCCCCTACAATGAGCAGTTCTTC.

This clonotype occurred many times. This chain uses TRBV3-1 with TRBJ1-2, with D perhaps TRBD1 (5 bases). CDR1 and CDR2 (germline): LGHDT, YNNKEL (reference sequence). With 3 bases removed from V and 2 bases from J, the gap between germline ends came to 10 bases. This CDR3 is 14 amino acids long. For the CDR3, the DNA is TGTGCCAGCAGCCAGAGGGACCGAAACTATGGCTACACCTTC. This sequence encodes CASSQRDRNYGYTF.

Many counts were recorded for this clonotype. V usage is TRBV27 and J usage is TRBJ1-6, with D hard to call. The V gene's germline CDR1 is MNHEY and CDR2 SMNVEV (reference sequence). The V and J ends lost 3 bases and 7 bases respectively, with 10 bases between them. The CDR3 is 14 residues long. CDR3 residues: CASSFDLGNSPLHF. CDR3 nucleotide sequence: TGTGCCAGCAGTTTCGATCTGGGCAATTCACCCCTCCACTTT.

The table lists this clonotype with many counts. The chain recombines TRBV6-5 with TRBJ1-2; TRBD1 is a possible D gene (6 bases). Germline CDR1 MNHEY, CDR2 SVGAGI. The length of the CDR3 is 14 residues. The V end lost 6 bases, the J end lost 9 bases, and 20 bases lay between the germline ends. The CDR3, as DNA: TGTGCCAGCAGCAAACAGGGTATCCCCCCTAGCTACACCTTC. Translated, it gives CASSKQGIPPSYTF.